This record looks at one TCR beta chain sequence and its context. These data come from a study of response to subunit inactivated influenza vaccine. Each CDR3 protein is one row after TCRdb ran MiXCR on the RT-PCR reads. Seen here are about 620,000 distinct CDR3 sequences, approximately 10% observed once, and the top ten hold approximately 10%. These data also formed part of another study, on T cells expressing NK-cell markers. That investigation notes: UMI-tagged 5'RACE template switching yielded the TCR beta cDNA. It was sorted CD3+CD56-NKG2C+, CD3+CD56+NKG2C- and CD3+CD56+NKG2C+ T cells that provided the TCR beta repertoires. Where several donors were concerned, these clonotypes also led the CD3+CD56-NKG2C+ fraction.

The sequenced sample was PBMCs from blood, obtained on the day of vaccination. This TCR derives from a man aged 50 to 59 who received an inactivated influenza vaccine.

The CDR3 DNA sequence: TGTGCCAGCAGCCCGGGTCCCGGCAATGAGCAGTTCTTC. Translated: CASSPGPGNEQFF. V is TRBV11-2 and J is TRBJ2-1; D uncertain. Germline values: CDR1 SGHAT, CDR2 FQNNGV. V was cut by 5 bases and J by 6 bases, with 11 bases left in between. This CDR3 has 13 residues.